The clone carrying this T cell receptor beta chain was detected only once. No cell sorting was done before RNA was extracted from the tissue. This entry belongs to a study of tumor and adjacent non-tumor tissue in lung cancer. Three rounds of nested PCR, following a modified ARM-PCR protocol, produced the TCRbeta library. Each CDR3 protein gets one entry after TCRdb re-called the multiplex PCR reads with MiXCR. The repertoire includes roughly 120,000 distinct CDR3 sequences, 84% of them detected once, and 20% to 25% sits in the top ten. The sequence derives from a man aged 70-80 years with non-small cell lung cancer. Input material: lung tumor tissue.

The CDR3 bases are TGTGCTAACAGTTATATGGTCAGTCAGTTCTTC. Protein: CANSYMVSQFF. This rearrangement joins TRBV6-2 or TRBV6-3 to TRBJ2-1; D ambiguous. The CDR3 contains 11 residues. CDR1 is MNHEY, CDR2 SVGEGT, per germline.